Following are 21 T cell receptor beta chains from one sample sequenced in a study of blood T cell repertoires in COVID-19 (dated by TCRdb to the early 2020s). The library was produced with the immunoSEQ multiplex PCR assay. Drawn from immuneACCESS, this table holds only the in-frame rearrangements with V and J called that TCRdb kept. Clones are partly lost; checked studies trace under half to an unresolved V gene and leave the rest unexplained. The sample has about 100,000 clones on record, roughly 79% of them singletons. The ten largest clones add up to 4% to 5.5% of the sample. Sequenced input: peripheral blood. Source of these receptors: an elderly man with COVID-19, enrolled during active disease.

This clone came up once. The CDR3 spells CASSDSPGNSEAFF. The CDR3 nucleotides are TGTGCCAGCAGTGACTCGCCGGGTAACTCTGAAGCTTTCTTT. The rearrangement uses TRBV6-4 and TRBJ1-1; D gene ambiguous. The CDR3 spans 14 residues. V was clipped by 0 bases and J by 6 bases, with 11 bases between them. Germline loops: CDR1 MRHNA, CDR2 SNTAGT.

This chain links TRBV24-1 with TRBJ2-2; 12 bases fit TRBD1. CDR3 length: 17 amino acids. The germline V gene encodes CDR1 KGHDR and CDR2 SFDVKD. V lost 6 bases and J lost 4; bases outside the gene matches: 8. The CDR3 sequence: CATSSGTGGAGTGELFF. The CDR3 DNA sequence: TGTGCCACCAGTTCCGGGACAGGGGGCGCGGGCACCGGGGAGCTGTTTTTT.

J is TRBJ2-7 and V is TRBV30, with D maybe TRBD2 (6 bases). Germline lookup yields CDR1 GTSNPN and CDR2 SVGIG (reference sequence). The CDR3 is 15 amino acids. Trimming shortened V by 0 bases and J by 7 bases, and 19 bases separated the two germline ends. CDR3 in amino acids: CAWSVMTAGTGEQYF. CDR3 sequence (DNA): TGTGCCTGGAGTGTGATGACAGCGGGCACCGGGGAGCAGTACTTC.

The chain carries TRBV3-1 (or the pseudogene TRBV3-2) and TRBJ2-3, with 10 bases aligning to TRBD1. The germline V gene has CDR1 LGHDT and CDR2 YNNKEL (reference sequence). J gave up 2 bases and V 0 bases, and 14 bases lay outside the gene matches. CDR3 size: 20 residues. The CDR3 nucleotides read TGTGCCAGCAGCCAAGATGGAGGGACAGGGGCCAGCCCACTCACAGATACGCAGTATTTT. Translating gives CASSQDGGTGASPLTDTQYF.

V is TRBV12-3 or TRBV12-4 and J is TRBJ1-6, with D hard to call. The CDR3 is 13 amino acids. The V and J ends lost 7 bases and 10 bases respectively, with 14 bases between them. DNA for the CDR3: TGTGCCAGCACCCTTAGCGTTGGATCACCCCTCCACTTT. The encoded protein is CASTLSVGSPLHF.

This chain uses TRBV18 with TRBJ2-1; TRBD2 matches at 9 bases. In germline, CDR1 is KGHSH, CDR2 LQKENI. V lost 0 bases, J lost 9 bases, and 9 bases stayed unmatched. The CDR3 runs to 16 residues. CDR3 sequence reads: CASSPPASSGIGEQFF. The CDR3 bases are TGTGCCAGCTCACCACCCGCGTCTAGCGGGATCGGTGAGCAGTTCTTC.

This chain connects TRBV27 to TRBJ1-5; 9 bases agree with TRBD1. From germline, CDR1 is MNHEY and CDR2 SMNVEV (reference sequence). The length of the CDR3 is 16 residues. V lost 0 bases and J lost 1; bases outside the gene matches: 1. This chain's CDR3 is CASSLSTGGSNQPQHF. The CDR3 nucleotides are TGTGCCAGCAGTTTATCGACAGGGGGAAGCAATCAGCCCCAGCATTTT.

The gene calls are TRBV29-1 and TRBJ2-1, with 10 bases aligning to TRBD2. CDR3 size: 14 residues. Trimming cost V 5 bases and J 9 bases; bases outside gene matches: 10. Germline values: CDR1 SQVTM, CDR2 ANQGSEA. Here the CDR3 reads CSVRERGGFSEQFF. CDR3 coding DNA: TGCAGCGTTCGTGAGCGGGGGGGCTTTAGTGAGCAGTTCTTC.

The CDR3 bases are TGTGCCAGCATCAGAGACAGGGCACTTAATGAAAAACTGTTTTTT. Translated: CASIRDRALNEKLFF. The chain carries TRBV6-5 and TRBJ1-4, with 7 bases lining up with TRBD1. The germline V gene has CDR1 MNHEY and CDR2 SVGAGI. CDR3 length: 15 residues. V shed 7 bases and J 4 bases; nucleotides not matched to a gene: 9.

This chain connects TRBV7-2 to TRBJ2-1, with TRBD2 matching 11 bases. Germline V CDR1 and CDR2: SGHTA, FQGNSA. Trimming removed 0 bases from V and 5 bases from J; junction bases left unmatched: 3. This CDR3 is built from 16 residues. The CDR3 DNA sequence: TGTGCCAGCAGCTTAGCCGGGACTAGCGGTAACAATGAGCAGTTCTTC. It yields the protein CASSLAGTSGNNEQFF.

The chain carries TRBV25-1 and TRBJ1-5; no firm D call. The CDR3 is 14 residues long. Deletions cut 1 base from V and 0 bases from J, with 4 bases between. CDR1 MGHDK and CDR2 SYGVNS come from the germline V gene. The CDR3 DNA reads TGTGCCAGCAGTGAATCCCTTAGCAATCAGCCCCAGCATTTT. This gives the protein CASSESLSNQPQHF.

The CDR3 reads CASSSVTGAKNIQYF. As DNA, the CDR3 is TGCGCCAGCAGCTCAGTCACGGGAGCCAAAAACATTCAGTACTTC. The chain uses TRBV5-1 and TRBJ2-4; D uncertain. The germline CDR1 and CDR2 sequences are SGHRS and YFSETQ. V gave up 3 bases and J gave up 0 bases, with 10 bases separating them. The CDR3 sequence is 15 residues long.

The V gene is TRBV5-1, the J gene TRBJ1-5, with TRBD1 as a possible D gene (6 bases). The CDR3 sequence is 15 residues long. Per the germline V gene, CDR1 is SGHRS and CDR2 is YFSETQ. V shed 3 bases and J shed 6 bases, with 16 bases lying between them. Written as DNA, the CDR3 is TGCGCCAGCAGCTCAGGGGTCGGGGAACCTCAGCCCCAGCATTTT. This codes for CASSSGVGEPQPQHF.

The V gene is TRBV6-2 or TRBV6-3, the J gene TRBJ2-3; 12 nucleotides align to TRBD2. The CDR3 sequence is 17 residues long. In germline, CDR1 is MNHEY, CDR2 SVGEGT. V trimming: 0 bases; J trimming: 3 bases; junction bases outside the gene matches: 4. The chain's CDR3 is CASSYSILAGGTDTQYF. CDR3 coding DNA: TGTGCCAGCAGTTACTCGATACTAGCGGGGGGTACAGATACGCAGTATTTT.

The chain joins TRBV10-1 to TRBJ1-1; D is undetermined. This CDR3 region has 13 residues. The germline V gene encodes CDR1 WNHNN and CDR2 SYGVQD (reference sequence). With 6 bases removed from V and 5 bases from J, the gap between germline ends came to 13 bases. The CDR3 DNA sequence: TGCGCCAGCAGAAGGACGGCGGGAACTGAAGCTTTCTTT. This codes for CASRRTAGTEAFF.

This clone was counted between two and nine times. The chain is built from TRBV6-5 and TRBJ2-1; a possible D gene is TRBD2 (5 bases). The germline gives CDR1 MNHEY, CDR2 SVGAGI. The CDR3 runs 15 residues. Trimming took off 5 bases at V and 2 bases at J, with 13 bases between the two ends. Here the CDR3 DNA reads TGTGCCAGCAGTCCCTCAACGGGGACCTACAATGAGCAGTTCTTC. It translates to CASSPSTGTYNEQFF.

The rearrangement links TRBV10-3 to TRBJ2-2; D perhaps matches TRBD2 (5 bases). CDR1 ENHRY and CDR2 SYGVKD come from the germline V gene. The V and J ends lost 3 bases and 9 bases respectively, with 14 bases between them. This CDR3 has 14 residues. The CDR3 region has the DNA TGTGCCATCAGTGATGCGAGGGAGAGAAGGGAGCTGTTTTTT. Amino acids: CAISDARERRELFF.

V gene TRBV30 combines with J gene TRBJ2-2, with a tentative D call TRBD2 (6 bases). V dropped 4 bases and J dropped 4 bases, with 13 bases sitting between them. Germline CDR1 reads GTSNPN; CDR2 reads SVGIG (reference sequence). This CDR3 contains 14 residues. The CDR3 loop reads CAWIRLGGTGELFF. The CDR3 DNA reads TGTGCCTGGATTCGACTAGGAGGCACCGGGGAGCTGTTTTTT.

This rearrangement joins TRBV4-1 to TRBJ2-7, with TRBD1 as a possible D gene (5 bases). Trimming left V 0 bases short and J 7 bases short, with 19 bases between. CDR1 and CDR2 from the germline V gene are MGHRA and YSYEKL. This CDR3 has 16 residues. In DNA, the CDR3 is TGCGCCAGCAGCCAAGAGTATCAGGGTGTTGGTCGAGAGCAGTACTTC. Its translation: CASSQEYQGVGREQYF.

The chain employs TRBV6-6 and TRBJ1-4; D ambiguous. The CDR3 consists of 12 residues. Between the trimmed V and J ends, which lost 4 bases and 5 bases, there was a span of 5 bases. Germline V lookup: CDR1 MNHNY, CDR2 SVGAGI (reference sequence). The CDR3, as DNA: TGTGCCAGCAGTTCAGTAAATGAAAAACTGTTTTTT. Encoded protein: CASSSVNEKLFF.

This clone showed up just once. CDR3 amino acids: CASSPGTGDYIGGYTF. As DNA, the CDR3 is TGTGCCAGCAGCCCCGGGACAGGGGATTATATTGGTGGCTACACCTTC. This chain uses TRBV7-9 with TRBJ1-2; 10 positions match TRBD1. The CDR3 extends over 16 amino acids. The V and J ends lost 5 bases and 7 bases, in that order; junction bases with no gene match: 13. CDR1 is SEHNR and CDR2 is FQNEAQ in the germline V gene (reference sequence).